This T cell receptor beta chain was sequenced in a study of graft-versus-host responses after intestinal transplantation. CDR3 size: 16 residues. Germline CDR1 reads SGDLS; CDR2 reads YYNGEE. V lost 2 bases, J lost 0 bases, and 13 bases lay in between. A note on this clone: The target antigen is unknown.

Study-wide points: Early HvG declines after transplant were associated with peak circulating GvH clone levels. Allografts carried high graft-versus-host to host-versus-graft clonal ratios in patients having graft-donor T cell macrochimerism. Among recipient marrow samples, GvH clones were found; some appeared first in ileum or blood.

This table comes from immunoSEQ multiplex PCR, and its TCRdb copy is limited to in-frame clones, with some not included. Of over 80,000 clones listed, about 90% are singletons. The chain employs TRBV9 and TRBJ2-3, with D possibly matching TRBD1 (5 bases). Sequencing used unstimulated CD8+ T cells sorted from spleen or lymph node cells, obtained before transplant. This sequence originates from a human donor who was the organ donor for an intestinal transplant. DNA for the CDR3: TGTGCCAGCAGCGTCTACGGACATCCCAGCACAGATACGCAGTATTTT. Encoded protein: CASSVYGHPSTDTQYF.